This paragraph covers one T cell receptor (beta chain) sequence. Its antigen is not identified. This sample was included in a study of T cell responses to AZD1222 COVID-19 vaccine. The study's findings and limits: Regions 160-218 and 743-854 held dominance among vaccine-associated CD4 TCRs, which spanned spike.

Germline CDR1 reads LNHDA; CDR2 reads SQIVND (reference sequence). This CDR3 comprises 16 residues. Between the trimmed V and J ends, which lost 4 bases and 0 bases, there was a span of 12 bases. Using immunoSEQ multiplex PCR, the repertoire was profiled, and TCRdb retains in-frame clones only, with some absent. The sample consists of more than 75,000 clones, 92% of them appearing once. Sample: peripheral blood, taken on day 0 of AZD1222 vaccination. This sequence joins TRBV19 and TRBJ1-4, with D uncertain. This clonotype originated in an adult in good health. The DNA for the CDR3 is TGTGCCAGTAGTACCAGCTCAAAAACAACTAATGAAAAACTGTTTTTT. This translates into CASSTSSKTTNEKLFF.